This T cell receptor (beta chain) was observed in a study of kidney transplant recipient with SARS-CoV-2 infection. As to this clonotype: A much larger clone lies one base from this, so it may be a read error.

A single record per CDR3 protein comes from TCRdb applying MiXCR to the reads. The sample has fewer than 250,000 distinct CDR3 sequences, about 30% seen once. The V gene's germline CDR1 is SGHNT and CDR2 YYREEE (reference sequence). The CDR3 runs to 13 residues. The source of this sequence is a young adult male patient who had COVID-19 and was a kidney transplant recipient. The T cells may come from the graft donor. The chain recombines TRBV5-4 with TRBJ1-3; D not resolved. Here the sequenced sample was a blood sample, taken at baseline and around day 110 from a kidney transplant recipient. CDR3 sequence: CAGSQFDANTIYF. CDR3 nucleotides: TGTGCCGGCAGCCAGTTTGATGCGAACACCATATATTTT.